This note documents a single TCR beta chain sequence. Its antigen is not known. The data were obtained in a study of T cell repertoires in cytomegalovirus infection. Study at large: CMV epitopes, recently identified HLA-C-restricted and well-studied HLA-B-restricted, were used. Public TCR beta signature analysis indicated the presence of both CMV infection and matching HLA type. Study-wide results and limits: Cumulative public TCR beta family frequency identified carriers of CMV plus the relevant HLA. HLA-C-restricted, CMV-specific TCR beta clonotypes were dominant ex vivo.

One entry per CDR3 protein results from TCRdb running MiXCR on the reads. This table holds around 200,000 distinct CDR3 sequences, 38% found once. CDR1 SGHTA and CDR2 FQGTGA come from the germline V gene. The CDR3 length is 18 residues. The ends were cut back, 5 bases at V and 2 bases at J, with 24 bases in the middle. Material: CD8+ T cells from cultured PBMCs, obtained from culture after CMV antigen stimulation. The source is a human donor in good health (CMV status not recorded). Some clones in this sample may be carry-over from other donors' samples. The rearrangement uses TRBV7-3 and TRBJ2-5; D possibly corresponds to TRBD2 (6 bases). CDR3 residues: CASSPTTGAREEQETQYF. In nucleotides, the CDR3 is TGTGCCAGCAGCCCTACTACTGGTGCCAGGGAGGAACAAGAGACCCAGTACTTC.